The clone carrying this T cell receptor beta chain has a handful of counts. Its antigen is not known. This CDR3 region has 16 residues. Between the trimmed V and J ends, which lost 5 bases and 9 bases, there was a span of 27 bases. CDR1 and CDR2 from the germline V gene are SGHRS and YFSETQ. Presence of unique molecular identifiers characterized the TCR beta cDNA libraries. cDNA molecules numbering about 490,000 came from around 0.96 to 9.9 million T cells. TCRdb reprocessed the PCR reads via MiXCR and lists one record per CDR3 protein. Of 600,000 to 700,000 distinct CDR3 sequences in the sample, 59% were seen once. The data belong to a study of post-analysis software for immune sequencing data. Study-level results: With TRBV5-6, TRBV5-1 and TRBV20-1 included, several TRBV segments were more frequent in patients than in controls. Samples sharing a preparation batch grouped tightly together when assessed by F measure. Versus controls, multiple sclerosis patients showed significantly lower diversity (normalized Chao1).

The chain links TRBV5-1 to TRBJ2-7, with a tentative D call TRBD1 (7 bases). This receptor was identified in a girl aged 2 to 9 with multiple sclerosis. The sequencing input was blood. The CDR3 is CASSLPGGTDLRGQYF. In nucleotides, the CDR3 is TGCGCCAGCAGTTTACCGGGCGGGACAGATCTACGAGGGCAGTACTTC.